These 3 T cell receptor beta chains were all obtained from the same sample, sequenced in a study of response to subunit inactivated influenza vaccine. TCRdb reanalysed the RT-PCR reads using MiXCR and keeps one entry per CDR3 protein. The sample consists of roughly 570,000 distinct CDR3 sequences, around 15% of them appearing once. Material: PBMCs from blood, obtained about 11 days after vaccination. These TCRs come from a middle-aged man who received an inactivated influenza vaccine.

This chain connects TRBV19 to TRBJ1-5; the D is unclear. Germline CDR1 is LNHDA and CDR2 is SQIVND (reference sequence). The CDR3 is made up of 14 amino acids. Trimming removed 0 bases from V and 1 base from J, with 4 bases in between. The CDR3 loop reads CASSIEDSNQPQHF. CDR3 DNA sequence: TGTGCCAGTAGTATAGAGGACAGCAATCAGCCCCAGCATTTT. The full variable domain, its missing parts supplied by reference TRBV19 and TRBJ1-5, is DGGITQSPKYLFRKEGQNVTLSCEQNLNHDAMYWYRQDPGQGLRLIYYSQIVNDFQKGDIAEGYSVSREKKESFPLTVTSAQKNPTAFYLCASSIEDSNQPQHFGDGTRLSIL.

This clonotype has more than one count but fewer than ten. V usage is TRBV12-3 or TRBV12-4 and J usage is TRBJ1-4; D remains ambiguous. The CDR3 is 15 residues long. Trimming took 1 base from V and 5 from J, leaving 11 bases between them. The CDR3 loop is CASSLGGQQNEKLFF. The CDR3 DNA is TGTGCCAGCAGTTTAGGCGGTCAGCAAAATGAAAAACTGTTTTTT.

In its sample, this clonotype was seen a few times. The gene calls are TRBV5-1 and TRBJ1-1; D perhaps matches TRBD1 (6 bases). In germline, CDR1 is SGHRS, CDR2 YFSETQ. The V end lost 1 base, the J end lost 0 bases, and 16 bases lay between the germline ends. The CDR3 has 17 residues. The CDR3 DNA is TGCGCCAGCAGCTTGAATTGGGGGCGCCGGGTGAACACTGAAGCTTTCTTT. Its protein is CASSLNWGRRVNTEAFF.